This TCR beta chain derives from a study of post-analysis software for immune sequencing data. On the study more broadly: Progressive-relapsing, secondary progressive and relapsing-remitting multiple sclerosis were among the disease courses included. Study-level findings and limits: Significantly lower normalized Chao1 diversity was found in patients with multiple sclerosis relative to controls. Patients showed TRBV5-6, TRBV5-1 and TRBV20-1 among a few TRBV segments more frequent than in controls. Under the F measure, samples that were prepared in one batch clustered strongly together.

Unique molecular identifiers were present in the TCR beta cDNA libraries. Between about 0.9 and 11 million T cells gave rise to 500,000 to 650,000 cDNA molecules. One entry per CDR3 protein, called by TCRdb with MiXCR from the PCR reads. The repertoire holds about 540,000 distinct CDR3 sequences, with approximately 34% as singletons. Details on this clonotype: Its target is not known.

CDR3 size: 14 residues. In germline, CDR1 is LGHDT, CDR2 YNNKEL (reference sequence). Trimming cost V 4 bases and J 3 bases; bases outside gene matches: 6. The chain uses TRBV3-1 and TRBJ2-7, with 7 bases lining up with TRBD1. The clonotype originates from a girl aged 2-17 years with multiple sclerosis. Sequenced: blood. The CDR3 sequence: CASSLAGTDYEQYF. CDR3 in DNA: TGTGCCAGCAGCCTTGCCGGGACAGACTACGAGCAGTACTTC.